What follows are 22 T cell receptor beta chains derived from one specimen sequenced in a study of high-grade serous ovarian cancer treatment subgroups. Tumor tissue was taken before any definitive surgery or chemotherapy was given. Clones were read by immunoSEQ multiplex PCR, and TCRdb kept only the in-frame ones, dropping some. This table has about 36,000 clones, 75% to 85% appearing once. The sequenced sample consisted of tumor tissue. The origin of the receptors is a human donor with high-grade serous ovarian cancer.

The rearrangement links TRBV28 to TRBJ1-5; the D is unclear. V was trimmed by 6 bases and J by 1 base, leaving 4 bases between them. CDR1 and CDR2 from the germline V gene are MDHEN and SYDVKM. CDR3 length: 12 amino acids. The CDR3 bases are TGTGCCAGCAGGGGGAGCAATCAGCCCCAGCATTTT. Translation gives CASRGSNQPQHF.

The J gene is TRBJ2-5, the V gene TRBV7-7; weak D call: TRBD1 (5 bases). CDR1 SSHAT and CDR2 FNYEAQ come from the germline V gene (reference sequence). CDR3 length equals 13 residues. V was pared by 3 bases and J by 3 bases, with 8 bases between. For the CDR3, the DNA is TGTGCCAGCAGCTTTTCGACAGAAGAGACCCAGTACTTC. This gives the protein CASSFSTEETQYF. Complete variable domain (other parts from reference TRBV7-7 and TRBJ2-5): GAGVSQSPRYKVTKRGQDVTLRCDPISSHATLYWYQQALGQGPEFLTYFNYEAQPDKSGLPSDRFSAERPEGSISTLTIQRTEQRDSAMYRCASSFSTEETQYFGPGTRLLVL.

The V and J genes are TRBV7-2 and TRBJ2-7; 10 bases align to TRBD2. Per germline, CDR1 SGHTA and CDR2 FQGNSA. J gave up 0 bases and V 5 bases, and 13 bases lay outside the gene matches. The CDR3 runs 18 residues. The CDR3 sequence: CASSPLFPSGGFSYEQYF. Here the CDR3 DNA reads TGTGCCAGCAGCCCACTCTTCCCTAGCGGGGGATTCTCCTACGAGCAGTACTTC.

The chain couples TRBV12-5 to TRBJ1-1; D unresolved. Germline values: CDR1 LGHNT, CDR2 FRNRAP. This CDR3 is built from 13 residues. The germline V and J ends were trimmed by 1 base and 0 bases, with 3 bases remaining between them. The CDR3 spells CASGLAMNTEAFF. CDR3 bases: TGTGCTAGTGGTTTGGCGATGAACACTGAAGCTTTCTTT.

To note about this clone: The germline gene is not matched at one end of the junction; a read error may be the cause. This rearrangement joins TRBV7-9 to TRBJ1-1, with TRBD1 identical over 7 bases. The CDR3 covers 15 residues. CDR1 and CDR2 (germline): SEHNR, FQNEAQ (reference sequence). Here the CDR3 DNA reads TGTGCCAGCAGCTATCTTACAGGGGAGAACGCTGAAGCTTTCTTT. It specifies CASSYLTGENAEAFF. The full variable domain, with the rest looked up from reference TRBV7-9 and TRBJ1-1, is DTGVSQNPRHKITKRGQNVTFRCDPISEHNRLYWYRQTLGQGPEFLTYFQNEAQLEKSRLLSDRFSAERPKGSFSTLEIQRTEQGDSAMYLCASSYLTGENAEAFFGQGTRLTVV.

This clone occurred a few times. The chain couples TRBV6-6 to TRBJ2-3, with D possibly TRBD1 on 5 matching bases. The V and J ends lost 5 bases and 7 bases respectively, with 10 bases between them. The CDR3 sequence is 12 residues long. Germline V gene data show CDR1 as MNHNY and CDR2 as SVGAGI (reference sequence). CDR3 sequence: CASSHQGNTQYF. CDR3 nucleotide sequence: TGTGCCAGCAGTCATCAGGGTAATACGCAGTATTTT.

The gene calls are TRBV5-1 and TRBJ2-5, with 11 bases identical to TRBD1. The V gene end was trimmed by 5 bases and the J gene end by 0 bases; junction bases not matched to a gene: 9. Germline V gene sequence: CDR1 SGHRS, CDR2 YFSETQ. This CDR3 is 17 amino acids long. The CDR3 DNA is TGCGCCAGCAGAAGGGACAGGGGGAGGGCGTACCAAGAGACCCAGTACTTC. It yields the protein CASRRDRGRAYQETQYF. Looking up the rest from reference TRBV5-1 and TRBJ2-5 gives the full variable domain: KAGVTQTPRYLIKTRGQQVTLSCSPISGHRSVSWYQQTPGQGLQFLFEYFSETQRNKGNFPGRFSGRQFSNSRSEMNVSTLELGDSALYLCASRRDRGRAYQETQYFGPGTRLLVL.

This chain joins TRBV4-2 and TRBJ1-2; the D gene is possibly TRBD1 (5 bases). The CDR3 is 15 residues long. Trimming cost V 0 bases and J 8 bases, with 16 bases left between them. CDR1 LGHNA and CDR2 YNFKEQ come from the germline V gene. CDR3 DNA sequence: TGTGCCAGCAGCCAAGATGGACCAGGGACTCAAGGCTACACCTTC. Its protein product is CASSQDGPGTQGYTF.

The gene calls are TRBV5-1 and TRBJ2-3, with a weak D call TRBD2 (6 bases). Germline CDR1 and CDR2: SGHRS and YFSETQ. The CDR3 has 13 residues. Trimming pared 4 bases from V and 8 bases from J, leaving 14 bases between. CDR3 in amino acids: CASSPGGGGTQYF. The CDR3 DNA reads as TGCGCCAGCAGCCCCGGGGGTGGCGGTACGCAGTATTTT.

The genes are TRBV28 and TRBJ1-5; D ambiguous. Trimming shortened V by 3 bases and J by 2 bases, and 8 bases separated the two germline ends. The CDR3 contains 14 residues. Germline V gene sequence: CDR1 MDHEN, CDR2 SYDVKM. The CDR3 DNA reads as TGTGCCAGCAGTTTTATATGGGGCAATCAGCCCCAGCATTTT. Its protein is CASSFIWGNQPQHF.

The CDR3 spells CASSSRWGENNTEAFF. The CDR3 nucleotides are TGTGCCAGCAGCTCTCGGTGGGGGGAGAATAACACTGAAGCTTTCTTT. The chain is built from TRBV7-2 and TRBJ1-1; D is perhaps TRBD1 (5 bases). Trimming pared 4 bases from V and 2 bases from J, leaving 17 bases between. The CDR3 spans 16 residues. Germline CDR1 is SGHTA and CDR2 is FQGNSA.

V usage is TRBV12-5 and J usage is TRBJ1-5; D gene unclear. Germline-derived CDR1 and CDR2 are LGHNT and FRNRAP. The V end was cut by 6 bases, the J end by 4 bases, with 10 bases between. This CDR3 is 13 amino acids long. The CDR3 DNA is TGTGCTAGTGGCCGAAAAGTAAATCAGCCCCAGCATTTT. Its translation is CASGRKVNQPQHF.

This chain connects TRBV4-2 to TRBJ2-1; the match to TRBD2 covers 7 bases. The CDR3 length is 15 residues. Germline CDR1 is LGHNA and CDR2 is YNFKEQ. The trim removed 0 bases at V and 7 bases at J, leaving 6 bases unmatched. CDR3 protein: CASSQEPGGRNEQFF. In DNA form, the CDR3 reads TGTGCCAGCAGCCAAGAACCGGGCGGGAGAAATGAGCAGTTCTTC.

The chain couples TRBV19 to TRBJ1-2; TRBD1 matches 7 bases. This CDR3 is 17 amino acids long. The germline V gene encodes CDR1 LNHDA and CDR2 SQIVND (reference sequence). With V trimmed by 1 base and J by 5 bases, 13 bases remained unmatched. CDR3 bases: TGTGCCAGTAGTATAGCCCCTCACGGACAGGAAGGGTATGGCTACACCTTC. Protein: CASSIAPHGQEGYGYTF.

The CDR3 region has the DNA TGTGCCATCAGCGAGAGAAGGGACTCCTACTACGAGCAGTACTTC. Its protein product is CAISERRDSYYEQYF. The V gene is TRBV10-3, the J gene TRBJ2-7, with TRBD2 as a possible D gene (6 bases). Trimming pared 6 bases from V and 3 bases from J, leaving 18 bases between. CDR1 is ENHRY and CDR2 is SYGVKD in the germline V gene. There are 15 residues in the CDR3.

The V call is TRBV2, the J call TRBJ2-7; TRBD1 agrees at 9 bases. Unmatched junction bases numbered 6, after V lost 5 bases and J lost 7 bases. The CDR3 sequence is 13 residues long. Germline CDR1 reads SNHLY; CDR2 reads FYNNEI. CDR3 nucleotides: TGTGCCAGCAGTTGGACAGGGGAGGGGGAGCAGTACTTC. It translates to CASSWTGEGEQYF.

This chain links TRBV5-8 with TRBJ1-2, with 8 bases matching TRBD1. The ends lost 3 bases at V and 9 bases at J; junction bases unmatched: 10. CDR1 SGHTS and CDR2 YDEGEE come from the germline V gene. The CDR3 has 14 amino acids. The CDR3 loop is CASSWPRGPFRYTF. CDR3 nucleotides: TGTGCCAGCAGCTGGCCCAGGGGGCCCTTTCGCTACACCTTC.

The CDR3 region is CASMDSANTGELFF. CDR3 coding DNA: TGTGCCAGTATGGACAGCGCAAACACCGGGGAGCTGTTTTTT. The chain employs TRBV19 and TRBJ2-2, with D possibly matching TRBD1 (6 bases). Trimming cost V 7 bases and J 2 bases, with 11 bases left between them. The CDR3 sequence is 14 residues long. Germline lookup yields CDR1 LNHDA and CDR2 SQIVND (reference sequence).

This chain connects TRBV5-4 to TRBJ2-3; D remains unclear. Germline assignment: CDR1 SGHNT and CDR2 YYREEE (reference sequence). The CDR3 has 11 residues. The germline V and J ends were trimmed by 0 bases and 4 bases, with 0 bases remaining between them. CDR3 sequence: CASSLADTQYF. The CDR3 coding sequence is TGTGCCAGCAGCTTGGCAGATACGCAGTATTTT.

The DNA for the CDR3 is TGTGCCAGCAGCCTAGACAGGGCGTATCAGCCCCAGCATTTT. Translated: CASSLDRAYQPQHF. The chain employs TRBV6-5 and TRBJ1-5, with TRBD1 matching 7 bases. The V and J ends lost 6 bases and 5 bases, in that order; junction bases with no gene match: 7. The CDR3 contains 14 residues. Germline V CDR1 and CDR2: MNHEY, SVGAGI.

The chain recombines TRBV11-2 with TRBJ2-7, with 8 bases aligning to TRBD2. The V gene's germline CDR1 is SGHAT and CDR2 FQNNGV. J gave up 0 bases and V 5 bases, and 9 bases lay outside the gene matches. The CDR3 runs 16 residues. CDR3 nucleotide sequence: TGTGCCAGCAGCCCAGAACTAGCGGCGCTCTCCTACGAGCAGTACTTC. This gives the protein CASSPELAALSYEQYF.

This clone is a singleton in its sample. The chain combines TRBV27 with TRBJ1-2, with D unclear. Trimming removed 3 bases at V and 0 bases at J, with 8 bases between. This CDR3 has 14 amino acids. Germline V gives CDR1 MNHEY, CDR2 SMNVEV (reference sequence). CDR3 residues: CASSFSRTNYGYTF. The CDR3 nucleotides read TGTGCCAGCAGTTTCAGCAGAACTAACTATGGCTACACCTTC.